This T cell receptor beta chain stems from a study of blood T cells in healthy people across ages. Germline assignment: CDR1 MDHEN and CDR2 SYDVKM. The V end was cut by 6 bases, the J end by 4 bases, with 18 bases between. CDR3 size: 15 residues. A second PCR of roughly 7 to 11 cycles used a sample-barcoded 5' primer and a J-beta primer mix. TCRdb used MiXCR to reprocess the 5' RACE reads, holding one entry per CDR3 protein. Of around 1,700,000 distinct CDR3 sequences in the sample, roughly 27% were seen once. The rearrangement joins TRBV28 to TRBJ1-1; a possible D gene is TRBD1 (5 bases). This clonotype originated in a woman between 25 and 40 years old in good health. Sequenced material: blood. The CDR3 reads CASSSGTLGITEAFF. CDR3 DNA: TGTGCCAGCAGCTCCGGGACGCTCGGCATCACTGAAGCTTTCTTT.